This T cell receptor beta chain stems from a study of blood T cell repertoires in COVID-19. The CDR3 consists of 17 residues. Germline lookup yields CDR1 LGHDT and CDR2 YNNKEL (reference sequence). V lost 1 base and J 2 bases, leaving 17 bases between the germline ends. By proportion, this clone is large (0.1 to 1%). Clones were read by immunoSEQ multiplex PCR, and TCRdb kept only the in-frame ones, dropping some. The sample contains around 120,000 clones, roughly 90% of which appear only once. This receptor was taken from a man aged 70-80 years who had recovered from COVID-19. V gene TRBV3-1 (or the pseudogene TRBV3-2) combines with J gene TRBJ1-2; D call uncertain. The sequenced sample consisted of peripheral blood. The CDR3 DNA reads TGTGCCAGCAGCCAAGCCGTTCGTTTCCCGCGGAACTATGGCTACACCTTC. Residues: CASSQAVRFPRNYGYTF.